The entry below describes one TCR beta chain. What it binds is not known. The CDR3 spans 14 residues. V gave up 2 bases and J gave up 4 bases; unmatched junction bases: 4. Per the germline V gene, CDR1 is MNHEY and CDR2 is SVGAGI. This sample was included in a study of PD-L1 blockade in urothelial cancer. As for the study in general: Chemotherapy regimens numbering 0 to 3 had been given to patients. Blood analysis was done at 3 weeks (second dose) and 6 weeks after treatment began.

Indicated time point: pretreatment peripheral blood. General study findings and limits: Durable benefit was linked to greater 3-week expansion of tumor-associated blood clones.

The table came from immunoSEQ multiplex PCR; TCRdb's copy has only in-frame clones and leaves some out. The sample yields 38,000 or so clones, approximately 86% seen once. The V and J genes are TRBV6-5 and TRBJ2-7, with 8 bases identical to TRBD2. The origin of this receptor is an elderly man with urothelial cancer. The specimen was PBMCs, collected around atezolizumab (anti-PD-L1) treatment. CDR3 bases: TGTGCCAGCAGTTACCCCCAGCGGGAGTACGAGCAGTACTTC. Amino acid sequence: CASSYPQREYEQYF.